The 16 T cell receptor beta chains below were found in one sample sequenced in a study of patients and donors after allogeneic stem cell transplantation. Via MiXCR, TCRdb re-called the RT-PCR reads, giving one row per CDR3 protein. The sample records about 150,000 distinct CDR3 sequences, approximately 35% being singletons. Sequenced sample: blood, either unsorted or a sorted T cell fraction (not recorded which). Receptors originate from a human donor who was either an allogeneic HSCT recipient or a stem cell or donor lymphocyte infusion donor (not recorded which). It is not recorded whose cells these are; they may come from a transplant donor.

The V and J genes are TRBV6-1 and TRBJ1-4; perhaps TRBD1 as D (6 bases). Trimming left V 1 base short and J 4 bases short, with 10 bases between. The CDR3 sequence is 15 residues long. Germline CDR1 is MNHNS and CDR2 is SASEGT. CDR3 in DNA: TGTGCCAGCAGTGAAGGGACAGTTAATAATGAAAAACTGTTTTTT. Translating gives CASSEGTVNNEKLFF.

CDR3 protein: CASSPTWAGGVNEQFF. The CDR3 nucleotides read TGTGCCAGCAGCCCAACATGGGCGGGGGGGGTCAATGAGCAGTTCTTC. This chain connects TRBV11-2 to TRBJ2-1; TRBD2 aligns across 9 bases. Trimming cost V 5 bases and J 6 bases; bases outside gene matches: 11. Germline lookup yields CDR1 SGHAT and CDR2 FQNNGV. The CDR3 is 16 amino acids.

The V gene is TRBV7-2, the J gene TRBJ1-4, with D unclear. The CDR3 consists of 13 residues. Trimming cost V 2 bases and J 5 bases, with 6 bases left between them. The germline CDR1 and CDR2 sequences are SGHTA and FQGNSA. The CDR3 DNA reads TGTGCCAGCAGCTTATGGCAGAATGAAAAACTGTTTTTT. Translated: CASSLWQNEKLFF. Full variable domain (rest looked up from reference TRBV7-2 and TRBJ1-4): GAGVSQSPSNKVTEKGKDVELRCDPISGHTALYWYRQSLGQGLEFLIYFQGNSAPDKSGLPSDRFSAERTGGSVSTLTIQRTQQEDSAVYLCASSLWQNEKLFFGSGTQLSVL.

The J gene is TRBJ1-6, the V gene TRBV6-5; 7 positions agree with TRBD1. J gave up 0 bases and V 2 bases, and 4 bases lay outside the gene matches. Germline CDR1 and CDR2: MNHEY and SVGAGI. This CDR3 has 17 amino acids. DNA of the CDR3: TGTGCCAGCAGTTACAACAGGGGAAGCTCCTATAATTCACCCCTCCACTTT. Its translation is CASSYNRGSSYNSPLHF.

This chain links TRBV7-6 with TRBJ1-5; tentatively, D is TRBD1 (5 bases). CDR1 is SGHVS and CDR2 is FNYEAQ in the germline V gene. V gave up 2 bases and J gave up 2 bases, with 13 bases separating them. This CDR3 has 16 amino acids. The CDR3 DNA is TGTGCCAGCAGCTTATGTGCCAGGGTACGCAATCAGCCCCAGCATTTT. The encoded protein is CASSLCARVRNQPQHF.

This chain connects TRBV5-5 to TRBJ1-1; the D gene is possibly TRBD1 (6 bases). This CDR3 spans 14 amino acids. The V gene's germline CDR1 is SGHKS and CDR2 YYEKEE (reference sequence). V was clipped by 2 bases and J by 3 bases, with 11 bases between them. This CDR3 is CASSFVQGHTEAFF. In DNA form, the CDR3 reads TGTGCCAGCAGCTTTGTTCAGGGGCACACTGAAGCTTTCTTT.

The chain is built from TRBV5-1 and TRBJ2-1, with 8 bases fitting TRBD2. CDR1 is SGHRS and CDR2 is YFSETQ in the germline V gene. This CDR3 has 13 amino acids. V shed 3 bases and J 6 bases; nucleotides not matched to a gene: 2. The CDR3 spells CASSYGTSNEQFF. CDR3 DNA: TGCGCCAGCAGCTATGGGACTAGCAATGAGCAGTTCTTC.

The V call is TRBV12-3 or TRBV12-4, the J call TRBJ1-4, with D possibly TRBD1 on 5 matching bases. The CDR3 has 15 amino acids. V was cut by 2 bases and J by 8 bases, with 15 bases left in between. The CDR3 nucleotides read TGTGCCAGCAGTTTATCCGGGGGGGGAGGCGAAAAACTGTTTTTT. Protein sequence: CASSLSGGGGEKLFF.

This clonotype showed up just once. The V call is TRBV4-2, the J call TRBJ1-2, with unresolved D. V was pared by 4 bases and J by 7 bases, with 13 bases between. This CDR3 comprises 13 residues. Germline CDR1 LGHNA, CDR2 YNFKEQ. The chain's CDR3 is CASSPRWVGGYTF. The DNA of the CDR3 is TGTGCCAGCAGCCCCCGGTGGGTTGGTGGCTACACCTTC.

This clonotype was picked up a small number of times. The chain joins TRBV6-5 to TRBJ1-5; no definite D call. CDR3 length: 13 amino acids. Trimming pared 8 bases from V and 4 bases from J, leaving 12 bases between. Per the germline V gene, CDR1 is MNHEY and CDR2 is SVGAGI. The CDR3, as DNA: TGTGCCAGCCCTCGACGGTTGAATCAGCCCCAGCATTTT. Translation gives CASPRRLNQPQHF.

This clonotype was picked up a small number of times. The V gene is TRBV2, the J gene TRBJ2-2; D is undetermined. Between the trimmed V and J ends, which lost 3 bases and 8 bases, there was a span of 7 bases. Germline V gene sequence: CDR1 SNHLY, CDR2 FYNNEI. The CDR3 extends over 12 amino acids. The CDR3 DNA reads TGTGCCAGCAGTGACTGGCGTGGGGAGCTGTTTTTT. The encoded protein is CASSDWRGELFF. The variable domain in full, completed from reference TRBV2 and TRBJ2-2, reads EPEVTQTPSHQVTQMGQEVILRCVPISNHLYFYWYRQILGQKVEFLVSFYNNEISEKSEIFDDQFSVERPDGSNFTLKIRSTKLEDSAMYFCASSDWRGELFFGEGSRLTVL.

This clonotype was detected many times. V gene TRBV10-3 combines with J gene TRBJ2-1; weak D call: TRBD1 (5 bases). Trimming stripped 8 bases from V and 7 bases from J, with 9 bases between. The CDR3 runs 11 residues. Per germline, CDR1 ENHRY and CDR2 SYGVKD. The CDR3 protein is CAILKGNEQFF. In DNA, the CDR3 is TGTGCCATCCTTAAGGGGAATGAGCAGTTCTTC.

A few counts support this clonotype. The chain employs TRBV7-3 and TRBJ1-6; 9 bases are a match to TRBD1. Germline V gene sequence: CDR1 SGHTA, CDR2 FQGTGA. Germline trimming cut 5 bases from V and 7 bases from J; bases unmatched to any gene: 9. There are 16 residues in the CDR3. The CDR3 sequence: CASSQWTGAKNSPLHF. The CDR3 nucleotides are TGTGCCAGCAGCCAATGGACAGGGGCAAAAAATTCACCCCTCCACTTT.

The CDR3 coding sequence is TGTGCCAGCAGCGTAGAGGGAACGTCACCCCTCCACTTT. Translated: CASSVEGTSPLHF. This chain links TRBV9 with TRBJ1-6; unclear D gene. The V end lost 0 bases, the J end lost 10 bases, and 8 bases lay between the germline ends. The germline CDR1 and CDR2 sequences are SGDLS and YYNGEE. This CDR3 comprises 13 residues.

V and J are TRBV5-5 and TRBJ1-6; 7 nucleotides agree with TRBD1. CDR3 size: 16 residues. The germline V gene encodes CDR1 SGHKS and CDR2 YYEKEE (reference sequence). Losses at the gene ends were 4 bases for V and 6 bases for J; bases not matched to a gene: 10. In DNA, the CDR3 is TGTGCCAGCAGCCTTCGGAACAGGGGTTTTAATTCACCCCTCCACTTT. Protein: CASSLRNRGFNSPLHF.

This clonotype has a handful of counts. The rearrangement links TRBV20-1 to TRBJ1-1; no reliable D call. V was shortened by 5 bases and J by 11 bases, with 15 bases between the two germline ends. The CDR3 runs 11 residues. CDR1 and CDR2 from the germline V gene are DFQATT and SNEGSKA (reference sequence). In DNA, the CDR3 is TGCAGTGCTGCGACACCAAAGAGGGCTTTCTTT. This translates into CSAATPKRAFF.